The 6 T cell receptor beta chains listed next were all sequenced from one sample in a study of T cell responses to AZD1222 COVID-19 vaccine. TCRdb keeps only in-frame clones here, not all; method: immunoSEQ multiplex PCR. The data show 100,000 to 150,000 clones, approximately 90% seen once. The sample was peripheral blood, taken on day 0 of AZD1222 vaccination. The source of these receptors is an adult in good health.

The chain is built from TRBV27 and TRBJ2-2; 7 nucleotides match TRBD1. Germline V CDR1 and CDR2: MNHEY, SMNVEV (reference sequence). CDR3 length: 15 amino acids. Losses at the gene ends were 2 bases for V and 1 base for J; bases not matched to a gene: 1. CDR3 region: CASSLRGRNTGELFF. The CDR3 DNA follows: TGTGCCAGCAGTTTAAGGGGGCGGAACACCGGGGAGCTGTTTTTT.

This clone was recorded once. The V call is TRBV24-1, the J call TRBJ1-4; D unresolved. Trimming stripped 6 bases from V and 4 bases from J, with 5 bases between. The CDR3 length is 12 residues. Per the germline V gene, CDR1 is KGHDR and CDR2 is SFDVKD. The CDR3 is CATSSGNEKLFF. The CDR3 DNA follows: TGTGCCACCAGTTCGGGTAATGAAAAACTGTTTTTT.

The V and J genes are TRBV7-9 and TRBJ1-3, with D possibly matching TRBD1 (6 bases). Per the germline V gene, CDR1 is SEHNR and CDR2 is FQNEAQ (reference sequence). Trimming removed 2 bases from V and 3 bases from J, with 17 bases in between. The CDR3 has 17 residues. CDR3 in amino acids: CASSLRDTIMFGNTIYF. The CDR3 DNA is TGTGCCAGCAGCTTACGGGACACCATAATGTTTGGAAACACCATATATTTT.

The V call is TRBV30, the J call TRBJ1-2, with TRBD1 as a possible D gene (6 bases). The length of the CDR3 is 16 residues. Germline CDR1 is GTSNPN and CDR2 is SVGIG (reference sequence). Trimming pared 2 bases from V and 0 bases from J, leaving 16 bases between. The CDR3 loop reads CAWSKDPGHPNYGYTF. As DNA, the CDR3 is TGTGCCTGGAGTAAAGATCCGGGACACCCTAACTATGGCTACACCTTC.

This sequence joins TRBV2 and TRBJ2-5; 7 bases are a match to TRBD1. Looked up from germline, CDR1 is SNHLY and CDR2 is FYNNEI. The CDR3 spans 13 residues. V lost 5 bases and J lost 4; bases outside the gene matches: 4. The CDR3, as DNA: TGTGCCAGCAGTCCGGACAGGCGAGAGACCCAGTACTTC. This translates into CASSPDRRETQYF.

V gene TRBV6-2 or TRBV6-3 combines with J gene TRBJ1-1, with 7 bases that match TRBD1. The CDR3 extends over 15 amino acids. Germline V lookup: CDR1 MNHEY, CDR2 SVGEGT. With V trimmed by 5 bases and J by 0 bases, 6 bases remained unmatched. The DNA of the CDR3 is TGTGCCAGCAGTCGGGAGGGGGCCATGAACACTGAAGCTTTCTTT. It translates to CASSREGAMNTEAFF.